This T cell receptor (beta chain) appears in the sequencing data of a study of cytotoxic CD8 clonotypes in ibrutinib-treated CLL. Worth noting for this clone: Its antigen is not identified.

Findings of the study overall: Sustained-remission and progressing patients had unequal sampling times.

Germline CDR1 GTSNPN, CDR2 SVGIG (reference sequence). The CDR3 is 14 residues long. Trimming removed 2 bases from V and 4 bases from J, with 12 bases in between. TCRdb keeps only in-frame clones here, not all; method: immunoSEQ multiplex PCR. Here the sample spans 200,000 or so clones, about 75% being singletons. Genomic DNA in a quantity of approximately 1.8 micrograms was derived from cryopreserved PBMCs for TCR beta libraries. The receptor comes from a human donor with chronic lymphocytic leukemia. Specimen: PBMCs, collected after 12 months of ibrutinib treatment. This chain connects TRBV30 to TRBJ1-3; D is ambiguous. For the CDR3, the DNA is TGTGCCTGGAGTTCGAGGGTATACGGAAACACCATATATTTT. Translated: CAWSSRVYGNTIYF.